These T cell receptor beta chains were read from a single sample in a study of T cells expressing NK-cell markers. Reprocessing the 5' RACE reads, TCRdb reports a single entry for every CDR3 protein and omits DNA. The repertoire table contains roughly 420,000 distinct CDR3 sequences. The sequencing sample was made of blood T cells: a sorted CD56 or NKG2C T cell subset, CD4+ or CD8+ T cells, or bulk PBMC T cells (not recorded which). Receptor source: a woman between 18 and 69 years old in good health. Each CDR3 is given with its conserved first and last residue.

v_call	j_call	cdr3_length	cdr3_aa
TRBV28	TRBJ1-2	14	CASSFPDRAIGYTF
TRBV7-9	TRBJ2-5	15	CASSLGTTPGETQYF
TRBV11-1	TRBJ2-1	12	CASTQAGGEQFF
TRBV5-1	TRBJ2-1	15	CASSPGLAGWNEQFF
TRBV12-3/TRBV12-4	TRBJ2-5	16	CASTPAGDGHQETQYF
TRBV20-1	TRBJ2-1	15	CSAQGVLGEEGEQFF
TRBV20-1	TRBJ2-5	15	CSAGTSFRSGETQYF
TRBV10-3	TRBJ2-1	15	CAIGLAGATYNEQFF
TRBV4-2	TRBJ2-5	14	CASNGGGQQETQYF
TRBV7-9	TRBJ1-6	15	CASSLRGLYNSPLHF
TRBV4-2	TRBJ1-4	17	CASSQDGGGRANEKLFF
TRBV7-8	TRBJ2-1	12	CAIRGQGDEQFF
TRBV18	TRBJ1-4	17	CASSSGTAVTTNEKLFF
TRBV7-3	TRBJ2-1	12	CASSLDSGEQFF
TRBV18	TRBJ2-1	19	CASSPPTSGRSWAYNEQFF
TRBV29-1	TRBJ2-1	17	CSVETGGLEPPYNEQFF
TRBV6-1	TRBJ2-7	14	CASSRVLGIYEQYF
TRBV12-1	TRBJ1-2	16	CASSFVLRHLMFGYTF
TRBV30	TRBJ1-1	13	CAGSGGPHTEAFF
TRBV7-2	TRBJ2-2	16	CASSLVANKLTGELFF
TRBV7-6	TRBJ2-7	14	CASSLTGTSDEQYF
TRBV19	TRBJ2-7	13	CASSPAGVREQYF
TRBV20-1	TRBJ2-7	18	CSARDRGSPGPGFYEQYF
TRBV3-1	TRBJ2-7	13	CASSNTPGYEQYF
TRBV14	TRBJ2-1	16	CASSQAGDRATNEQFF
TRBV20-1	TRBJ1-6	12	CSARVQETTLHF
TRBV25-1	TRBJ1-1	14	CASSDRPGASEAFF